This TCR beta chain was captured by sequencing in a study of blood T cells in healthy people across ages (dated by TCRdb to about 2015). Notes on the research overall: In model experiments, roughly one uniquely barcoded TCR beta cDNA molecule per two T cells was captured by template switching. The study measured age-related changes in TCR beta repertoire diversity using deep sequencing normalized with unique cDNA molecular identifiers. The donors were divided into four age groups: young (average around 17 years), middle-aged (roughly 42), aged (approximately 62) and long-lived (about 80). To avoid experimental bias, donors of different ages were spread randomly across the sequencing lanes. Using the same blood draw, the study looked at two additional independent replicas of 1 million unique cDNA reads for two donors, one aged 18 to 30 and the other aged 80 or older.

Donors were a few dozen systemically healthy Caucasian individuals from Russia aged 6 to 90 years. Ten milliliters of peripheral blood were drawn from each donor into EDTA-treated Vacutainer tubes. Ficoll-Paque density-gradient centrifugation was used to isolate PBMCs, with at least 7 million per sample. Total RNA, at least 6 micrograms per sample, was extracted from PBMCs with Trizol reagent. For every donor, flow cytometry on a PBMC aliquot measured the percentage of naive CD45RAhigh/CD27high T cells. The germline V gene specifies MGHDK as CDR1 and SYGVNS as CDR2. The CDR3 goes from the cysteine to the phenylalanine over 15 residues. Only the CDR3 DNA stays, 45 bases, in frame from base 1. Here is what the overall study found, with its caveats: Compared with the aged group, the long-lived group had more naive CD4+ T cells, fewer expanded clones and increased TCR diversity, suggesting age selection. The percentage of naive T cells measured by flow cytometry correlated strongly with observed TCR beta diversity. Observed TCR beta diversity per million T cells fell roughly linearly with age, and a significant reduction was already apparent by age roughly 40. Because profiling used bulk unsorted PBMCs, naive and antigen-experienced compartments could not be compared conclusively. Total diversity estimates from one million sequenced T cells were considered lower bounds and underestimates. Because the CMV infection status of the donors was unknown, age-related changes in expanded clonotypes may potentially have been confounded.

As for this clonotype: The antigen it recognizes is unknown. Nothing much larger sits one base from this clone, and base qualities are not available.

The protocol used for the library was 5' RACE. TCRdb shows the sequencer as Illumina HiSeq 2500. A second PCR of roughly 7 to 12 cycles was performed with a sample-barcoded 5' primer and a J-beta primer mix. A unique molecular identifier was introduced onto each TCR beta cDNA molecule by a template-switch 5' adaptor carrying 12 random nucleotides. Each sample yielded at least 2.5 million CDR3-containing paired-end reads. The Mint cDNA synthesis kit, primed by a TRBC-specific oligonucleotide, was used to synthesize first-strand cDNA from all RNA. After uracil-DNA glycosylase treatment, a first 18-cycle PCR used universal primers M1SS and BC2_uni_R on all cDNA. As for the original processing: Normalization of each sample was performed by random selection of 1 million high-quality reads, each carrying a distinct molecular identifier. Reads with shared molecular identifiers were discarded instead of being binned into consensus sequences. MiTCR, set to a Q25 quality threshold and the strictest error-elimination algorithm, was used for CDR3 identification, clonotype clustering and error correction. A nonparametric unseen species model using Euler transformation provided a lower-bound estimate of total TCR beta diversity. The public sequencing data were trimmed at Q25 with fastp and processed into clonotypes with MiXCR by TCRdb, which kept only in-frame beta chains. Every entry covers one CDR3 protein and lists the most common genes and DNA from its rows. The V and J calls were not made by the authors but by TCRdb's processing. This sample holds roughly 680,000 distinct CDR3 sequences; 45% to 50% were observed only once. Of the sample, roughly 34% falls within the top ten clones.

Sequencing used blood. The sequence links TRBV25-1 to TRBJ2-4, with no confident D gene call. The J call may be wrong; the DNA end is better matched by TRBJ2-7. The source is a woman between 55 and 75 years old in good health. The encoded CDR3 is CASSDSGLTAYEQYF. In nucleotides, the sequence is TGTGCCAGCAGTGACTCAGGTCTGACCGCCTACGAGCAGTACTTC.